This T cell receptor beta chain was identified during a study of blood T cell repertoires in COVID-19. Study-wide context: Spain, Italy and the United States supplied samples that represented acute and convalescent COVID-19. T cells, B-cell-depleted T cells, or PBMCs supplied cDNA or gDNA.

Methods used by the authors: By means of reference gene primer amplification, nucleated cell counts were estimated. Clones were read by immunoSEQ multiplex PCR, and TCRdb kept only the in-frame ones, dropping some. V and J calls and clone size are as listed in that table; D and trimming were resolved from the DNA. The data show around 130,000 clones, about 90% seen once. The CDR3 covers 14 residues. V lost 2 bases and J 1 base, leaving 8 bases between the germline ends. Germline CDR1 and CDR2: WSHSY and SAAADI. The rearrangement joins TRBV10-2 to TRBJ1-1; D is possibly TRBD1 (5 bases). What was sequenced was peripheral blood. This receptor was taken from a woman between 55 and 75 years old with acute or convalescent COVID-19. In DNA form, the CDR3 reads TGCGCCAGCAGTGAGCCAGGGCAGAACACTGAAGCTTTCTTT. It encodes CASSEPGQNTEAFF.